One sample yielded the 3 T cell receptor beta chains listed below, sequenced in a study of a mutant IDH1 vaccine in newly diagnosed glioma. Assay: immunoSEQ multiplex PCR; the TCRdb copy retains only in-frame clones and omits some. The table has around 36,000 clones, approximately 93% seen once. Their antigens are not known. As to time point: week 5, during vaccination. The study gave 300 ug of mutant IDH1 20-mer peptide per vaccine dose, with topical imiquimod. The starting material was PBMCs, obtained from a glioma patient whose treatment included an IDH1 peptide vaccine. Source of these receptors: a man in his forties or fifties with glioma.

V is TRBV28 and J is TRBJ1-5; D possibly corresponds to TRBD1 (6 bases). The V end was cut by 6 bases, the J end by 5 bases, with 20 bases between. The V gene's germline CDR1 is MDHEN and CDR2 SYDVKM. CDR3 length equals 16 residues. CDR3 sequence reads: CASRFDTGSAHQPQHF. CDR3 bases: TGTGCCAGCAGATTTGACACAGGGAGCGCCCATCAGCCCCAGCATTTT.

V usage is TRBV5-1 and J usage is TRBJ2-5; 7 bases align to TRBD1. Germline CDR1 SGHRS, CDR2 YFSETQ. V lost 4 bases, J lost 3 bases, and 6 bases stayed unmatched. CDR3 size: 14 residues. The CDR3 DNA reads TGCGCCAGCAGCCCCTCAGGGGGAAAAGAGACCCAGTACTTC. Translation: CASSPSGGKETQYF.

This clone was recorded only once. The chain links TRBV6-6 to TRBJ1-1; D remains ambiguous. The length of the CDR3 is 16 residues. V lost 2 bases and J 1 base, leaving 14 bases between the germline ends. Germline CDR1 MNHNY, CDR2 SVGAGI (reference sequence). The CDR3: CASSYPGMHRNTEAFF. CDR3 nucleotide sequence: TGTGCCAGCAGTTACCCCGGGATGCATCGGAACACTGAAGCTTTCTTT.